The rows below give T cell receptor beta chains drawn from one sample of a study of T cells in Graves' hyperthyroidism and ophthalmopathy. Each CDR3 protein is one row after TCRdb ran MiXCR on the multiplex PCR reads. The table includes hundreds of thousands of distinct CDR3 sequences, roughly a sixth detected once. The source material was blood. Receptors were obtained from a woman aged 45-60 years with Graves' hyperthyroidism that later progressed to Graves' ophthalmopathy. Both conserved end residues are part of each CDR3. Fields, in order: J gene, V gene, clone size, CDR3 length, D gene, CDR3 DNA, CDR3 protein. The D gene is left open where the match is weak. Expanded clones get a size class; other rows say once, few or many, or leave the size out.

TRBJ1-2,TRBV4-2,once,17,-,TGTGCCAGCAGCCAATTGACGGCCGTGGGCGGGACCTATGGCTACACCTTC,CASSQLTAVGGTYGYTF
TRBJ2-1,TRBV13,many,15,TRBD1,TGTGCCAGCAGCTTAGGTGGGACAGGTTTCAATGAGCAGTTCTTC,CASSLGGTGFNEQFF
TRBJ2-1,TRBV29-1,few,13,-,TGCAGCGTTGCTACCACAGAGTACAATGAGCAGTTCTTC,CSVATTEYNEQFF
TRBJ2-7,TRBV20-1,many,13,-,TGCAGTGCTAGACGGACTCCTTCCTACGAGCAGTACTTC,CSARRTPSYEQYF
TRBJ1-2,TRBV7-8,many,12,-,TGTGCCAGCAGCGAGCCAGGGACTGGCTACACCTTC,CASSEPGTGYTF
TRBJ1-3,TRBV2,-,15,-,TGTGCCAGCAGTGAAGGAATAGTCTCGGGAAACACCATATATTTT,CASSEGIVSGNTIYF
TRBJ2-7,TRBV3-1,many,14,-,TGTGCCAGCAGCCAGGCCAGCGTTGGACCCCAGCAGTACTTC,CASSQASVGPQQYF
TRBJ2-5,TRBV10-3,few,13,TRBD1,TGTGCCACCGGGCAGGGGGTTGGTGAGACCCAGTACTTC,CATGQGVGETQYF
TRBJ1-2,TRBV6-1,few,14,-,TGTGCCAGCAGTTCCATGGGAGCCAGATATGGCTACACCTTC,CASSSMGARYGYTF
TRBJ2-3,TRBV30,many,16,-,TGTGCCTGGAGTGATCTGGACCACAGAGAGGGAAATACGCAGTATTTT,CAWSDLDHREGNTQYF
TRBJ2-5,TRBV9,few,17,TRBD2,TGTGCCAGCAGCGTAGGCTTAGCGGGGGGCTCTCAAGAGACCCAGTACTTC,CASSVGLAGGSQETQYF
TRBJ2-5,TRBV5-8,many,13,TRBD1,TGTGCCAGCAGCTATGACAGGGTAGAGACCCAGTACTTC,CASSYDRVETQYF
TRBJ2-1,TRBV30,-,14,-,TGTGCCTGGGCGGGCGTTAGCTCCTACAATGAGCAGTTCTTC,CAWAGVSSYNEQFF
TRBJ1-5,TRBV7-9,few,13,-,TGTGCCAGCAGCTTGAACCAGGGCCAGCCCCAGCATTTT,CASSLNQGQPQHF
TRBJ1-3,TRBV12-3/TRBV12-4,-,16,-,TGTGCCAGCAGTTTAAGACAGTCCTACTCTGGAAACACCATATATTTT,CASSLRQSYSGNTIYF
TRBJ2-2,TRBV7-6,many,16,TRBD1,TGTGCCAGCAGCCACGACAGGGGCGTTCGCACCGGGGAGCTGTTTTTT,CASSHDRGVRTGELFF
TRBJ2-5,TRBV12-3/TRBV12-4,few,14,-,TGTGCCAGCAGTAGACTCCTACCCCAAGAGACCCAGTACTTC,CASSRLLPQETQYF
TRBJ1-1,TRBV5-1,many,14,TRBD1,TGCGCCAGCAGCGTCCAGGGGGCCTGGACTGAAGCTTTCTTT,CASSVQGAWTEAFF
TRBJ2-1,TRBV7-2,few,16,-,TGTGCCAGCAGCATGCCCGGACAAGAGCTCTACAATGAGCAGTTCTTC,CASSMPGQELYNEQFF
TRBJ2-5,TRBV7-2,-,16,TRBD2,TGTGCCAGCAGCCTGAACGGGGGGGCGTCGAGGGAGACCCAGTACTTC,CASSLNGGASRETQYF
TRBJ1-2,TRBV4-2,-,12,-,TGTGCCAGCAACCAGGGAGCCCATGGCTACACCTTC,CASNQGAHGYTF
TRBJ1-1,TRBV10-1,-,14,TRBD1,TGCGCCAGCAGTGAAACGGACAGGGACACTGAAGCTTTCTTT,CASSETDRDTEAFF
TRBJ2-7,TRBV5-1,-,15,TRBD1,TGCGCCAGCAGCTTGGCCGGGACAGGTGTCCACGAGCAGTACTTC,CASSLAGTGVHEQYF
TRBJ2-7,TRBV20-1,many,12,-,TGCTTACCTCCGGGACCATACTACGAGCAGTACTTC,CLPPGPYYEQYF